A selection of T cell receptor beta chains follows, all from one sample in a study of T cells after yellow fever vaccination. TCRdb re-derived calls from the 5' RACE reads in MiXCR, one entry per CDR3 protein. The profile shows 510,000 or so distinct CDR3 sequences, 15% to 20% of them singletons. The specimen comprised PBMCs, sampled 15 days after the yellow fever booster vaccination. The receptors here all came from a man aged 30-40 years who received the YFV17D yellow fever vaccine. Both conserved end residues are part of each CDR3. The order of the fields is J gene, clone size, D gene, V gene, CDR3 protein, CDR3 DNA. A D gene is named only where the DNA matches it firmly. For some rows the clone size is stated as once, few or many, or as a class when expanded; others skip it.

J: TRBJ1-1
size: .
D: TRBD1
V: TRBV20-1
CDR3: CSADQTGDTEAFF
DNA: TGCAGTGCAGATCAAACAGGGGACACTGAAGCTTTCTTT

J: TRBJ2-6
size: .
D: .
V: TRBV27
CDR3: CASSPKPIVSGANVLTF
DNA: TGTGCCAGCAGCCCTAAACCCATCGTCTCTGGGGCCAACGTCCTGACTTTC

J: TRBJ2-1
size: few
D: .
V: TRBV5-4
CDR3: CASSLAVGDRSYNEQFF
DNA: TGTGCCAGCAGCTTGGCCGTGGGAGATAGGTCCTACAATGAGCAGTTCTTC

J: TRBJ2-7
size: .
D: .
V: TRBV5-1
CDR3: CASSSDISYEQYF
DNA: TGCGCCAGCAGCTCAGACATCTCCTACGAGCAGTACTTC

J: TRBJ2-4
size: .
D: TRBD2
V: TRBV2
CDR3: CASSGLAGSEAKNIQYF
DNA: TGTGCCAGCTCTGGACTAGCGGGTTCCGAGGCCAAAAACATTCAGTACTTC

J: TRBJ2-2
size: few
D: .
V: TRBV24-1
CDR3: CAGFRWGRGTGELFF
DNA: TGTGCCGGGTTTAGGTGGGGGCGGGGCACCGGGGAGCTGTTTTTT

J: TRBJ2-7
size: .
D: .
V: TRBV20-1
CDR3: CSARKDRQNSEYF
DNA: TGCAGTGCTAGAAAGGACAGACAGAATTCGGAGTACTTC

J: TRBJ2-5
size: .
D: TRBD1
V: TRBV29-1
CDR3: CSVSRRDRNTNNHF
DNA: TGCAGCGTTAGCCGGCGGGACAGGAATACGAATAATCACTTC

J: TRBJ2-1
size: few
D: .
V: TRBV4-3
CDR3: CASSQVWLRNEQFF
DNA: TGCGCCAGCAGCCAAGTTTGGCTACGCAATGAGCAGTTCTTC

J: TRBJ2-1
size: .
D: TRBD2
V: TRBV20-1
CDR3: CCAREGLAGTYNEQFF
DNA: TGCTGTGCTAGAGAAGGGCTAGCGGGAACATACAATGAGCAGTTCTTC

J: TRBJ2-3
size: many
D: .
V: TRBV24-1
CDR3: CATSDTSGLGGGTDTQYF
DNA: TGTGCCACCAGTGATACCTCCGGACTAGGGGGGGGCACAGATACGCAGTATTTT

J: TRBJ1-1
size: many
D: .
V: TRBV25-1
CDR3: CASLHRNTEAFF
DNA: TGTGCCAGCCTCCACCGGAACACTGAAGCTTTCTTT

J: TRBJ2-7
size: few
D: .
V: TRBV10-3
CDR3: CAINPDTPTYEQYF
DNA: TGTGCCATCAACCCTGACACCCCCACCTACGAGCAGTACTTC

J: TRBJ2-7
size: few
D: TRBD1
V: TRBV18
CDR3: CASSPPGTGDEQYF
DNA: TGTGCCAGCTCACCACCGGGAACAGGGGATGAGCAGTACTTC

J: TRBJ2-2
size: .
D: TRBD2
V: TRBV7-9
CDR3: CASSPREGVITGELFF
DNA: TGTGCCAGCAGCCCCCGGGAGGGGGTAATCACCGGGGAGCTGTTTTTT

J: TRBJ2-7
size: few
D: .
V: TRBV18
CDR3: CASSPPSGTLPYEQYF
DNA: TGTGCCAGCTCACCACCATCCGGGACACTACCCTACGAGCAGTACTTC

J: TRBJ2-1
size: .
D: .
V: TRBV5-1
CDR3: CASSLAQWGHPSSYNEQFF
DNA: TGCGCCAGCAGCTTGGCCCAATGGGGACACCCGAGCTCCTACAATGAGCAGTTCTTC

J: TRBJ2-3
size: .
D: .
V: TRBV5-1
CDR3: CASTLTGPDTQYF
DNA: TGCGCCAGCACCCTGACAGGCCCCGATACGCAGTATTTT

J: TRBJ2-2
size: .
D: .
V: TRBV6-1
CDR3: CASTDRNTGELFF
DNA: TGTGCCAGCACCGACCGAAACACCGGGGAGCTGTTTTTT

J: TRBJ2-1
size: .
D: .
V: TRBV7-9
CDR3: CASSLNRDQGQFF
DNA: TGTGCCAGCAGCCTAAACAGGGACCAGGGGCAGTTCTTC

J: TRBJ2-1
size: few
D: .
V: TRBV11-2
CDR3: CASSSRLVSYNEQFF
DNA: TGTGCCAGCAGCTCCCGACTAGTTTCCTACAATGAGCAGTTCTTC

J: TRBJ2-5
size: .
D: .
V: TRBV3-1
CDR3: CASSQGWSGYQETQYF
DNA: TGTGCCAGCAGCCAAGGGTGGTCTGGGTACCAAGAGACCCAGTACTTC

J: TRBJ2-4
size: once
D: .
V: TRBV12-3/TRBV12-4
CDR3: CASSETGGIQYF
DNA: TGTGCCAGCAGTGAGACAGGCGGCATTCAGTACTTC

J: TRBJ2-3
size: .
D: .
V: TRBV6-2/TRBV6-3
CDR3: CASSYRGRSTDTQYF
DNA: TGTGCCAGCAGTTACCGGGGACGGAGCACAGATACGCAGTATTTT

J: TRBJ1-4
size: .
D: TRBD1
V: TRBV5-1
CDR3: CASSPGQGPNEKLFF
DNA: TGCGCCAGCAGCCCCGGACAGGGCCCCAATGAAAAACTGTTTTTT

J: TRBJ2-3
size: few
D: TRBD2
V: TRBV5-6
CDR3: CASSSGTSGRRVTQYF
DNA: TGTGCCAGCAGCTCCGGGACTAGCGGGAGAAGGGTTACGCAGTATTTT